Given below is one T cell receptor (beta chain) in context. Its antigen specificity is not known. No base-level quality is on record; no much larger clone is a single base apart. The CDR3 starts with the cysteine, ends with the phenylalanine, and has 15 residues. Here the CDR3 DNA is all that survives: 45 bases in frame from base 1. The germline V gene provides CDR1 KGHSH and CDR2 LQKENI. Trimming takes 3 bases off V and 1 base off J; junction bases not matched to a gene: 4. The library was obtained by PCR. The run used an Illumina HiSeq 2500. To reduce PCR and sequencing biases, unique molecular identifiers were built into the TCR beta cDNA libraries. Roughly 500,000 cDNA molecules were obtained for every 1 to 10 million input T cells, so each molecule roughly corresponded to one T cell. The same protocol used for the earlier healthy control dataset was applied to prepare and sequence the patient libraries. Within a given batch, samples were prepared together, multiplexed and sequenced on the same HiSeq lane. The study's own analysis went as follows. Raw barcoded reads were processed with MIGEC, discarding single-read molecular identifier groups before consensus assembly and CDR3 extraction. VDJtools was used for post-analysis of the clonotype tables, and diversity was normalized by down-sampling every dataset to the size of the smallest sample. To correct batch-related cross-sample contamination, repertoire overlap clustering matched CDR3 amino acid sequences but not nucleotide sequences. The raw public data were reprocessed by TCRdb itself: fastp quality trimming at Q25, MiXCR clonotype calling, in-frame beta chains only. Identical CDR3 proteins give one entry, which carries the most common genes and DNA. None of the V and J calls come from the authors' own analysis; TCRdb made them. Here the sample has over 700,000 distinct CDR3 sequences; just under 30% occur a single time. Around 0.56% of the sample is taken by the ten largest.

These data originate in a study of post-analysis software for immune sequencing data (dated by TCRdb to between 2014 and 2017). For the study in its entirety: Relapsing-remitting, secondary progressive and progressive-relapsing multiple sclerosis were recorded as disease courses, and subtype annotation was lacking for some patients. Patient repertoires were compared against some twelve previously published healthy control repertoires from donors aged roughly 6 to 26 years. A subset of samples was prepared in parallel using single-end sample barcoding, then pooled and co-amplified after Illumina adapter ligation. The full study reports these points: Strong co-clustering of samples prepared in the same batch was shown by direct clustering with F measure, prompting a batch-effect correction. Compared with controls, multiple sclerosis patients had significantly lower normalized Chao1 diversity, a finding suggesting substantial peripheral T-cell clonal expansion. Patients showed significantly higher frequencies than controls for about 5 TRBV segments, among them TRBV5-6, TRBV5-1 and TRBV20-1. The control group was slightly older than the multiple sclerosis patient group.

TCR beta repertoires were profiled from peripheral blood of approximately 13 young patients with multiple sclerosis to demonstrate the VDJtools post-analysis software. The multiple sclerosis patients were children and adolescents ranging in age from about 6 to 17 years. The clonotype was recovered from a girl aged 10 to 17 with multiple sclerosis. This sequence uses TRBV18 and TRBJ2-7; 9 bases in between match TRBD2. The specimen sequenced was blood. The DNA is as follows: TGTGCCAGCTCACCTCTAGCGGGGCCGTCCTACGAGCAGTACTTC. Its translation is CASSPLAGPSYEQYF.